Described below is a single TCR beta chain sequence and its context. The antigen is unknown. The CDR3 has 14 residues. The germline V and J ends were trimmed by 6 bases and 6 bases, with 17 bases remaining between them. TCRdb re-analysed the 5' RACE reads in MiXCR, keeping a single row per CDR3 protein. The profile covers hundreds of thousands of distinct CDR3 sequences, with more than 20% appearing a single time and under 25% taken by the ten largest. The data were obtained in a study of T-cell memory formation after mild COVID-19. The overall study: Among the donors, TCR clusters were largely specific to each donor. Study-wide findings and caveats: CD4/CD8 balance characterized clones contracting day 15 to 85, and CD4+ skew characterized later expanders.

Sequenced material: PBMCs or a T cell subset sorted from them (not recorded which). The V call is TRBV12-3 or TRBV12-4, the J call TRBJ1-1; weak D call: TRBD1 (6 bases). This clonotype originated in a man younger than 35 who had mild COVID-19 (a few samples of this study predate the infection). Cell type and time point are not known. CDR3 region: CASRGAGEQPEAFF. CDR3 DNA: TGTGCCAGCAGGGGGGCCGGGGAGCAACCTGAAGCTTTCTTT.